The next 20 T cell receptor beta chains were all read from a single sample in a study of response to subunit inactivated influenza vaccine. TCRdb reprocessed the RT-PCR reads with MiXCR, giving one entry per CDR3 protein. The sample has more than 450,000 distinct CDR3 sequences; around 8% are singletons. Source: PBMCs from blood, taken 23 months after vaccination. All receptors come from a man between 50 and 69 years old who received an inactivated influenza vaccine.

This clonotype was counted ten times or more. The rearrangement joins TRBV10-2 to TRBJ2-3; D unresolved. CDR1 WSHSY and CDR2 SAAADI come from the germline V gene. Trimming removed 0 bases from V and 2 bases from J, with 9 bases in between. The CDR3 runs to 15 residues. CDR3 in DNA: TGCGCCAGCAGTGAGTCGAGAATAACCACAGATACGCAGTATTTT. It specifies CASSESRITTDTQYF.

This clonotype was counted between two and nine times. This chain links TRBV20-1 with TRBJ2-7; D ambiguous. The ends were cut back, 3 bases at V and 5 bases at J, with 11 bases in the middle. CDR3 size: 12 residues. CDR1 is DFQATT, CDR2 SNEGSKA, per germline (reference sequence). The CDR3 nucleotides are TGCAGTGCTAGCCCTGAGGTGGACGAGCAGTACTTC. Encoded protein: CSASPEVDEQYF.

This clonotype was counted only a few times. The chain has TRBV12-3 or TRBV12-4 and TRBJ1-4, with D perhaps TRBD1 (5 bases). The length of the CDR3 is 15 residues. Trimming took 7 bases from V and 5 from J, leaving 17 bases between them. Written as DNA, the CDR3 is TGTGCCAGCAAGACGGGGGGGACGGTGAATGAAAAACTGTTTTTT. Its translation is CASKTGGTVNEKLFF.

This clonotype was found a few times. The genes are TRBV30 and TRBJ2-7; TRBD1 might be the D (6 bases). Germline CDR1 and CDR2: GTSNPN and SVGIG (reference sequence). The V end was cut by 3 bases, the J end by 3 bases, with 6 bases between. The CDR3 is made up of 11 amino acids. Here the CDR3 reads CAWRDSYEQYF. CDR3 nucleotides: TGTGCCTGGAGGGACAGCTACGAGCAGTACTTC.

The chain couples TRBV10-3 to TRBJ2-1; D not certain. Trimming removed 7 bases at V and 5 bases at J, with 9 bases between. This CDR3 has 12 amino acids. Germline CDR1 ENHRY, CDR2 SYGVKD. This chain's CDR3 is CAINNTDNEQFF. As DNA, the CDR3 is TGTGCCATCAATAACACTGACAATGAGCAGTTCTTC.

This clonotype has only a few counts. The rearrangement uses TRBV20-1 and TRBJ1-5; unclear D gene. V was shortened by 5 bases and J by 5 bases, with 16 bases between the two germline ends. The CDR3 is 14 amino acids. The germline V gene encodes CDR1 DFQATT and CDR2 SNEGSKA (reference sequence). The CDR3 DNA sequence: TGCAGTGCTCTTCGGCAGGTAGCAGATCAGCCCCAGCATTTT. It yields the protein CSALRQVADQPQHF.

Of note for this clonotype: A read error may account for a junction end that differs from germline. V usage is TRBV10-3 and J usage is TRBJ2-5; TRBD2 matches 8 bases. The germline CDR1 and CDR2 sequences are ENHRY and SYGVKD. This CDR3 is 11 amino acids long. The CDR3 here is CAISAGTRVEF. The CDR3 DNA is TGTGCCATCAGTGCGGGGACTAGGGTGGAGTTC.

This clonotype was found many times. The V and J genes are TRBV11-2 and TRBJ2-1; 7 nucleotides agree with TRBD2. The CDR3 runs to 16 residues. V gave up 5 bases and J gave up 2 bases; unmatched junction bases: 9. Germline CDR1 SGHAT, CDR2 FQNNGV. CDR3 residues: CASSPKAGLAYNEQFF. The CDR3 DNA reads TGTGCCAGCAGCCCCAAGGCAGGACTAGCCTACAATGAGCAGTTCTTC.

V usage is TRBV15 and J usage is TRBJ2-7, with D possibly matching TRBD2 (5 bases). Trimming stripped 4 bases from V and 6 bases from J, with 10 bases between. The CDR3 consists of 12 residues. The germline V gene encodes CDR1 LNHNV and CDR2 YYDKDF (reference sequence). The CDR3 here is CATSNPGGEQYF. In DNA, the CDR3 is TGTGCCACCAGCAACCCAGGAGGCGAGCAGTACTTC.

There are a few counts of this clonotype. The chain combines TRBV5-5 with TRBJ2-1, with a possible D match to TRBD1 (6 bases). Germline loops: CDR1 SGHKS, CDR2 YYEKEE (reference sequence). The CDR3 runs 16 residues. Trimming pared 0 bases from V and 8 bases from J, leaving 18 bases between. The CDR3 reads CASSLEGLGASDEQFF. CDR3 nucleotides: TGTGCCAGCAGCTTGGAAGGTCTGGGGGCTTCCGATGAGCAGTTCTTC.

The table lists this clonotype with many counts. The chain has TRBV12-3 or TRBV12-4 and TRBJ2-7; perhaps TRBD2 as D (7 bases). This CDR3 is 13 amino acids long. Trimming cost V 3 bases and J 7 bases, with 13 bases left between them. The CDR3 loop reads CASSLGGQGEQYF. The CDR3, as DNA: TGTGCCAGCAGTTTGGGGGGGCAGGGGGAGCAGTACTTC.

This clonotype was seen repeatedly, ten times or more. The rearrangement joins TRBV4-3 to TRBJ1-2; the D is unclear. V was trimmed by 0 bases and J by 4 bases, leaving 12 bases between them. The CDR3 is made up of 15 amino acids. Germline values: CDR1 LGHNA, CDR2 YSLEER. CDR3 residues: CASSQDLWRFYGYTF. Here the CDR3 DNA reads TGCGCCAGCAGCCAAGATTTATGGAGGTTCTATGGCTACACCTTC.

This clonotype came up a few times. The chain carries TRBV29-1 and TRBJ2-1, with D perhaps assigned TRBD1 or TRBD2 (5 bases each). V lost 4 bases to trimming and J lost 0 bases, with 16 bases between them. The CDR3 runs 16 residues. CDR1 is SQVTM and CDR2 is ANQGSEA in the germline V gene. The CDR3 nucleotides are TGCAGCGTTGGGGGGACCGGGCAGCGCTCCTACAATGAGCAGTTCTTC. It encodes CSVGGTGQRSYNEQFF.

As for this clonotype: A read error may explain this, as a much larger clone is one base away. This rearrangement joins TRBV6-4 to TRBJ1-5; the D is unclear. Trimming took off 3 bases at V and 2 bases at J, with 11 bases between the two ends. Germline CDR1 MRHNA, CDR2 SNTAGT. This CDR3 comprises 15 residues. CDR3 DNA sequence: TGTGCCAGCAGTGAAATGTATGGGGGCAATCAGCCCCAGCATTTT. As protein: CASSEMYGGNQPQHF.

The chain recombines TRBV20-1 with TRBJ2-5; tentatively, D is TRBD1 (6 bases). The CDR3 runs 12 residues. CDR1 and CDR2 from the germline V gene are DFQATT and SNEGSKA (reference sequence). With 4 bases removed from V and 7 bases from J, the gap between germline ends came to 13 bases. CDR3 protein: CSATTGSGTQYF. The DNA of the CDR3 is TGCAGTGCTACTACAGGGTCGGGGACCCAGTACTTC.

The table lists this clonotype with a few counts. The chain employs TRBV6-2 or TRBV6-3 and TRBJ2-2; D remains unclear. Per germline, CDR1 MNHEY and CDR2 SVGEGT. CDR3 size: 15 residues. The V end was cut by 8 bases, the J end by 0 bases, with 13 bases between. CDR3 residues: CASWGRPTNTGELFF. CDR3 DNA sequence: TGTGCCAGCTGGGGTAGACCTACGAACACCGGGGAGCTGTTTTTT.

This clonotype was counted ten times or more. CDR3 amino acids: CSASPRLAGVVGELFF. The CDR3 nucleotides are TGCAGTGCTTCTCCAAGACTAGCGGGAGTGGTCGGGGAGCTGTTTTTT. This chain joins TRBV20-1 and TRBJ2-2; 12 bases align to TRBD2. CDR1 is DFQATT, CDR2 SNEGSKA, per germline (reference sequence). The length of the CDR3 is 16 residues. The J segment lost 7 bases and the V segment lost 5 bases, leaving 11 bases of the junction unmatched.

J is TRBJ1-3 and V is TRBV7-2; D gene unclear. V dropped 1 base and J dropped 1 base, with 8 bases sitting between them. The CDR3 extends over 15 amino acids. Germline V CDR1 and CDR2: SGHTA, FQGNSA. CDR3 sequence (DNA): TGTGCCAGCAGCTTAGGGGGAATGTCTGGAAACACCATATATTTT. It specifies CASSLGGMSGNTIYF.

The sample holds a few counts of this clonotype. CDR3: CASSFLQPTQYF. CDR3 sequence (DNA): TGTGCCAGCAGCTTTTTACAGCCAACGCAGTATTTT. V gene TRBV5-5 combines with J gene TRBJ2-3; D gene unclear. CDR1 is SGHKS, CDR2 YYEKEE, per germline (reference sequence). CDR3 length: 12 amino acids. V was clipped by 2 bases and J by 9 bases, with 10 bases between them.

This clonotype was picked up a small number of times. This chain uses TRBV27 with TRBJ1-1, with a tentative D call TRBD1 (5 bases). V was clipped by 0 bases and J by 0 bases, with 11 bases between them. CDR3 length: 16 residues. Germline loops: CDR1 MNHEY, CDR2 SMNVEV (reference sequence). The CDR3, as DNA: TGTGCCAGCAGTTTATCGGGGCAGGCCCTGAACACTGAAGCTTTCTTT. Protein sequence: CASSLSGQALNTEAFF.